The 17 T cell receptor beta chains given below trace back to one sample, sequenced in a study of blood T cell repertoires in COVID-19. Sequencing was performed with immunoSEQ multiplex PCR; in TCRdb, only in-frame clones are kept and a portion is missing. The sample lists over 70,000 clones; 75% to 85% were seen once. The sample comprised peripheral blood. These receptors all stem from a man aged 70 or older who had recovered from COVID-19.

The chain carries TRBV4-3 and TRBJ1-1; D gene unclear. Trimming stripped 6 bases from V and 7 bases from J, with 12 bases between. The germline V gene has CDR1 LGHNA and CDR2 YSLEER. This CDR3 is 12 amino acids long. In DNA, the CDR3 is TGCGCCAGCAGTCGACCCGGGAATGAAGCTTTCTTT. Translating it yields CASSRPGNEAFF.

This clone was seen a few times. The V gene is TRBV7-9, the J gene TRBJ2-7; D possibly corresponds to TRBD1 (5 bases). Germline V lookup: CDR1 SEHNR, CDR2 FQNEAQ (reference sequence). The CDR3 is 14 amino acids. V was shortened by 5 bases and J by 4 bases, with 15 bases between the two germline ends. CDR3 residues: CASSLLRQPYEQYF. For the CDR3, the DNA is TGTGCCAGCAGCCTCCTTAGACAGCCATACGAGCAGTACTTC. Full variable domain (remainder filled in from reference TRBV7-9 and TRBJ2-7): DTGVSQNPRHKITKRGQNVTFRCDPISEHNRLYWYRQTLGQGPEFLTYFQNEAQLEKSRLLSDRFSAERPKGSFSTLEIQRTEQGDSAMYLCASSLLRQPYEQYFGPGTRLTVT.

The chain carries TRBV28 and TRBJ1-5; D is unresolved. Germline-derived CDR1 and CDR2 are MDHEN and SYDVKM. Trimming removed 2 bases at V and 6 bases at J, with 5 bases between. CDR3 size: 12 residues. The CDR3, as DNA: TGTGCCAGCAGTTTAACCGGTCAGCCCCAGCATTTT. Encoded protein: CASSLTGQPQHF.

Here the CDR3 reads CASSRGAGDTQYF. In DNA form, the CDR3 reads TGTGCCAGCAGCCGGGGGGCCGGTGATACGCAGTATTTT. The V gene is TRBV27, the J gene TRBJ2-3, with D possibly TRBD2 on 7 matching bases. V was clipped by 6 bases and J by 6 bases, with 13 bases between them. Germline values: CDR1 MNHEY, CDR2 SMNVEV (reference sequence). This CDR3 has 13 residues.

The CDR3 loop reads CASATSTSGDGEKLFF. DNA for the CDR3: TGTGCCAGTGCCACCTCGACATCAGGGGATGGTGAAAAACTGTTTTTT. The genes are TRBV19 and TRBJ1-4, with a possible D match to TRBD1 (6 bases). The CDR3 extends over 16 amino acids. The germline V gene has CDR1 LNHDA and CDR2 SQIVND (reference sequence). Trimming left V 8 bases short and J 7 bases short, with 23 bases between.

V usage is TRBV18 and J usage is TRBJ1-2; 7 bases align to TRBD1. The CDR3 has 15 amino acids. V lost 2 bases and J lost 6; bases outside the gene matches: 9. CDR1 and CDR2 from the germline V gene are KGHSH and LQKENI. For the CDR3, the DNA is TGTGCCAGCTCACCATCCGGGACAGTTACGGATGGCTACACCTTC. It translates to CASSPSGTVTDGYTF.

As DNA, the CDR3 is TGTGCCAGCAGCTCCGCGTCCGGGGGGGGGAACTATGGCTACACCTTC. Translated, it gives CASSSASGGGNYGYTF. This rearrangement joins TRBV11-2 to TRBJ1-2; perhaps TRBD1 as D (5 bases). Germline V lookup: CDR1 SGHAT, CDR2 FQNNGV. The length of the CDR3 is 16 residues. Trimming cost V 4 bases and J 2 bases, with 17 bases left between them.

The CDR3 sequence: CASSWRTGVNEQFF. The CDR3 region has the DNA TGTGCCAGCAGTTGGCGAACAGGGGTGAATGAGCAGTTCTTC. The genes are TRBV2 and TRBJ2-1; 7 bases line up with TRBD1. From germline, CDR1 is SNHLY and CDR2 FYNNEI. V lost 5 bases and J lost 7; bases outside the gene matches: 8. The CDR3 has 14 residues.

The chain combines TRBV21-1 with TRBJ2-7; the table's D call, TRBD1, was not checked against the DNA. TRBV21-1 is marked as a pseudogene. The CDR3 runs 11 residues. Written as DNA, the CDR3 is TGTGCCAGCAGCAAAGCACAGGGGCAGTACTTC. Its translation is CASSKAQGQYF.

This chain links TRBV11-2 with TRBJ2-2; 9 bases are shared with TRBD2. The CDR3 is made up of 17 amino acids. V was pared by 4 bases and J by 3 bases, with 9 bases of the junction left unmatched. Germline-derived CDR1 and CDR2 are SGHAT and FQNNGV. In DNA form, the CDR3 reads TGTGCCAGCAGCTCAGTTAGCGGGAGATCTGACACCGGGGAGCTGTTTTTT. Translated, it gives CASSSVSGRSDTGELFF.

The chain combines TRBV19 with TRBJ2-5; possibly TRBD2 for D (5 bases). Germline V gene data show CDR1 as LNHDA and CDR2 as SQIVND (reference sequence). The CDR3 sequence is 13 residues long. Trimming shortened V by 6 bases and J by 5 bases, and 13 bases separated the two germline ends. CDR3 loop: CASSFGSTETQYF. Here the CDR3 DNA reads TGTGCCAGTAGCTTTGGGAGTACCGAGACCCAGTACTTC.

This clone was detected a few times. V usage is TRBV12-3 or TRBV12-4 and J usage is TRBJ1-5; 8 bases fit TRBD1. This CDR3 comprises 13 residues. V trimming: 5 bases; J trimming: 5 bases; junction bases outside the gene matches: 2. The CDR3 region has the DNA TGTGCCAGCAGTCGGACAGGGCATCAGCCCCAGCATTTT. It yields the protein CASSRTGHQPQHF.

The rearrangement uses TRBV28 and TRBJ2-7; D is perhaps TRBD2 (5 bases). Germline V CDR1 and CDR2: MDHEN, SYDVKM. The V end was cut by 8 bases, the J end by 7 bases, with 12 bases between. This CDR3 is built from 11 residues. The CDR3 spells CASADRREQYF. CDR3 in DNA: TGTGCCAGCGCTGACCGGAGGGAGCAGTACTTC.

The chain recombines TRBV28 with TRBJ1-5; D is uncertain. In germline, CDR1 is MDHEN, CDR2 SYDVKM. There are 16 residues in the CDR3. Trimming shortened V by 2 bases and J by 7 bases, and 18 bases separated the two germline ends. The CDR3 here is CASSLLQIYGWQPQHF. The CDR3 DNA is TGTGCCAGCAGTTTACTTCAAATCTATGGTTGGCAGCCCCAGCATTTT. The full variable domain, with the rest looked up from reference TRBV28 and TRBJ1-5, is DVKVTQSSRYLVKRTGEKVFLECVQDMDHENMFWYRQDPGLGLRLIYFSYDVKMKEKGDIPEGYSVSREKKERFSLILESASTNQTSMYLCASSLLQIYGWQPQHFGDGTRLSIL.

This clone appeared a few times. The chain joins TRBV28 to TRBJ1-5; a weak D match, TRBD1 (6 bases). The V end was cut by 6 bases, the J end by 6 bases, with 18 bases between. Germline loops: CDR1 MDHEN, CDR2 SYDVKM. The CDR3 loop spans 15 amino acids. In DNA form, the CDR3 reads TGTGCCAGCAGATCCACAGGGTCGGCGGCTCAGCCCCAGCATTTT. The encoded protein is CASRSTGSAAQPQHF.

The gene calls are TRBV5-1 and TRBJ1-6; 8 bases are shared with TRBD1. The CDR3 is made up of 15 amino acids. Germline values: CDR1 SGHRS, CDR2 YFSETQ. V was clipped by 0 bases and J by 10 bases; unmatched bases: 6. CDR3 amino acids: CASSLAGTGTSPLHF. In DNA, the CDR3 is TGCGCCAGCAGCTTGGCCGGGACAGGTACCTCACCCCTCCACTTT.

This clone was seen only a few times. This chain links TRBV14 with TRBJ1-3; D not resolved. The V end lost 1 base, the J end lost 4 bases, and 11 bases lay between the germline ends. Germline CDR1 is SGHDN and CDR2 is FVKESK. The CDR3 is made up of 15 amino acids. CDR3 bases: TGTGCCAGCAGCCAAGCGAGAGGCCTCGGAAACACCATATATTTT. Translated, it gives CASSQARGLGNTIYF.